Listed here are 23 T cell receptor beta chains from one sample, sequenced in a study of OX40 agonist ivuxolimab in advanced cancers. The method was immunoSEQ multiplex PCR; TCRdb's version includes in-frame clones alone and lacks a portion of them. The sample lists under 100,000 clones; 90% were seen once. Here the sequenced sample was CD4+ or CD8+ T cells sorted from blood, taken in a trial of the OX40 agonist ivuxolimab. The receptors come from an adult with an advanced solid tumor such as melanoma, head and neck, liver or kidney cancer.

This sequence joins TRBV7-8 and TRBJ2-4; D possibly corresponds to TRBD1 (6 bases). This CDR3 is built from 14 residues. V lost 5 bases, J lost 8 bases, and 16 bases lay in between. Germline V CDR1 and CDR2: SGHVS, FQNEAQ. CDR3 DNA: TGTGCCAGCAGCACGGGACAACCACGGGACATTCAGTACTTC. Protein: CASSTGQPRDIQYF.

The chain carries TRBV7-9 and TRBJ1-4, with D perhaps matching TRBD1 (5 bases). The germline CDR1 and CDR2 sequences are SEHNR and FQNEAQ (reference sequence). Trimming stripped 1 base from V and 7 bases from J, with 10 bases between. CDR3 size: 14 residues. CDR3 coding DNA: TGTGCCAGCAGCTTAGGGGGGATTCGTGAAAAACTGTTTTTT. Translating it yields CASSLGGIREKLFF.

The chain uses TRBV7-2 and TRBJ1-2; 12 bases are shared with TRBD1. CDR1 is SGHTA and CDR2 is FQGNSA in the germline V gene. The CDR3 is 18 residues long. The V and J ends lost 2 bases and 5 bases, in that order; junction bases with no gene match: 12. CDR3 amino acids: CASSLTMRAGQGAYGYTF. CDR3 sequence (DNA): TGTGCCAGCAGCTTAACCATGCGGGCGGGACAGGGGGCTTATGGCTACACCTTC.

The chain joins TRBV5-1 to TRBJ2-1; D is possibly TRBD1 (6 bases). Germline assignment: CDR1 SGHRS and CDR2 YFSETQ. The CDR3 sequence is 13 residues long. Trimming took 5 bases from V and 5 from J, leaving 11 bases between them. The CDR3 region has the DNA TGCGCCAGCAGAACCGGACAGAACAATGAGCAGTTCTTC. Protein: CASRTGQNNEQFF.

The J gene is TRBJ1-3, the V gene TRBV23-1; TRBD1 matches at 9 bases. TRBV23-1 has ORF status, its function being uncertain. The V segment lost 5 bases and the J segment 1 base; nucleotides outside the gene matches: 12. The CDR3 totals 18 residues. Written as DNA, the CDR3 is TGCGCCAGCAGTACCGGGACAGGGTGGTTCGGGTCTGGAAACACCATATATTTT. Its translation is CASSTGTGWFGSGNTIYF.

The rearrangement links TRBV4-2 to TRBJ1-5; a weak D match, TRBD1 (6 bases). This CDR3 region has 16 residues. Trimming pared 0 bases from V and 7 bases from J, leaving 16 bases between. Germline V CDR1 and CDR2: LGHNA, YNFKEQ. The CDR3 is CASSQDPQGWNQPQHF. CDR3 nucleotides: TGTGCCAGCAGCCAAGACCCACAGGGCTGGAACCAGCCCCAGCATTTT.

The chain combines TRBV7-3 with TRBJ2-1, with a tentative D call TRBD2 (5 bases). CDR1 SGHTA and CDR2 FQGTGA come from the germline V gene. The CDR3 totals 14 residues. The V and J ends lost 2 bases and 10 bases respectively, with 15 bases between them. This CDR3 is CASSLVRTPAEQFF. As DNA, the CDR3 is TGTGCCAGCAGCTTAGTTAGGACTCCGGCCGAGCAGTTCTTC. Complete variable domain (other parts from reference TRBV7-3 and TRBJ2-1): GAGVSQTPSNKVTEKGKYVELRCDPISGHTALYWYRQSLGQGPEFLIYFQGTGAADDSGLPNDRFFAVRPEGSVSTLKIQRTERGDSAVYLCASSLVRTPAEQFFGPGTRLTVL.

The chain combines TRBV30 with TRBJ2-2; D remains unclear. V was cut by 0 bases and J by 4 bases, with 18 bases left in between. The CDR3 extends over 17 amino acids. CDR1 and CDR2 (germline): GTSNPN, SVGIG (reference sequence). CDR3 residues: CAWSVIRSGLSTGELFF. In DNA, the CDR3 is TGTGCCTGGAGTGTTATCCGATCCGGGTTGAGCACCGGGGAGCTGTTTTTT.

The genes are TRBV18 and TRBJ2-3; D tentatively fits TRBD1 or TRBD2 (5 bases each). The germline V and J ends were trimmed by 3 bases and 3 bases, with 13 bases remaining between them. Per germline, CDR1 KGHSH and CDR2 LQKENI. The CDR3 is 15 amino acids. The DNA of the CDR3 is TGTGCCAGCTCACCCCCGAGGGGCACGACAGATACGCAGTATTTT. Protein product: CASSPPRGTTDTQYF.

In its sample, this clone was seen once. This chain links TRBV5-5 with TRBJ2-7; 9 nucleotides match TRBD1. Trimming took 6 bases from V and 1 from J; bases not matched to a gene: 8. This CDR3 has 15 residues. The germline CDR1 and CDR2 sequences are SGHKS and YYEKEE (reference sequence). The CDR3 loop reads CASTKAGTGSYEQYF. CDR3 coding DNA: TGTGCCAGCACCAAAGCCGGGACAGGGTCCTACGAGCAGTACTTC.

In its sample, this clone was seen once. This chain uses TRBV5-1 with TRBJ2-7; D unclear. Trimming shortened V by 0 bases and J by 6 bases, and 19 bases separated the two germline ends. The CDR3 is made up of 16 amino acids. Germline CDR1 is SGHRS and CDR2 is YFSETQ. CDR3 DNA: TGCGCCAGCAGCTTGGGGTTTAGAGTCTTCACATCCGAGCAGTACTTC. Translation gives CASSLGFRVFTSEQYF.

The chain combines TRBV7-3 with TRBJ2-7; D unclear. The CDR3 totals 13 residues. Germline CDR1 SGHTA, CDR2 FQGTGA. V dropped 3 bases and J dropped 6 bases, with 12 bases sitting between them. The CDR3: CASSFNPASEQYF. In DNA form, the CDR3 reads TGTGCCAGCAGCTTTAATCCAGCGAGCGAGCAGTACTTC. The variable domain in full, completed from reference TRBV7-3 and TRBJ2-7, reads GAGVSQTPSNKVTEKGKYVELRCDPISGHTALYWYRQSLGQGPEFLIYFQGTGAADDSGLPNDRFFAVRPEGSVSTLKIQRTERGDSAVYLCASSFNPASEQYFGPGTRLTVT.

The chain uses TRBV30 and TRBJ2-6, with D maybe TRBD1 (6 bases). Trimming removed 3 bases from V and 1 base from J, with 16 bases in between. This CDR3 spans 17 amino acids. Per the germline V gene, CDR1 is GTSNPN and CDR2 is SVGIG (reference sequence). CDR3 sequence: CAWREGTGLSGANVLTF. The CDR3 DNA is TGTGCCTGGAGAGAGGGAACAGGGTTGTCTGGGGCCAACGTCCTGACTTTC.

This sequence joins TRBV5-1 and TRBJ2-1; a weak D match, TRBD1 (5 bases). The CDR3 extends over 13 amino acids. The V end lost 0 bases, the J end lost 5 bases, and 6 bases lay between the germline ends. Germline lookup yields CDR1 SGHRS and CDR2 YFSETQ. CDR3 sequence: CASSLEGDNEQFF. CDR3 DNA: TGCGCCAGCAGCTTGGAAGGGGACAATGAGCAGTTCTTC.

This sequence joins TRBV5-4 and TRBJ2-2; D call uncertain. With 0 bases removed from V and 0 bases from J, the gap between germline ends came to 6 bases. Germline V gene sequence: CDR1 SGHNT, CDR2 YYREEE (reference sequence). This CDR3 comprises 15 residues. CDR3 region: CASSLGTPNTGELFF. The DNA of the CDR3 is TGTGCCAGCAGCTTGGGTACGCCGAACACCGGGGAGCTGTTTTTT. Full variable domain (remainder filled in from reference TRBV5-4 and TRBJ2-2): ETGVTQSPTHLIKTRGQQVTLRCSSQSGHNTVSWYQQALGQGPQFIFQYYREEENGRGNFPPRFSGLQFPNYSSELNVNALELDDSALYLCASSLGTPNTGELFFGEGSRLTVL.

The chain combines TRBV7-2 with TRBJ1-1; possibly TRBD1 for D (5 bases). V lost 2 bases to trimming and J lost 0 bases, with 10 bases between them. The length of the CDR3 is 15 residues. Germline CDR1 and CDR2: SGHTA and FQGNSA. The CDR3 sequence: CASSLSQGLNTEAFF. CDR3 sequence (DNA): TGTGCCAGCAGCTTATCCCAGGGCTTGAACACTGAAGCTTTCTTT.

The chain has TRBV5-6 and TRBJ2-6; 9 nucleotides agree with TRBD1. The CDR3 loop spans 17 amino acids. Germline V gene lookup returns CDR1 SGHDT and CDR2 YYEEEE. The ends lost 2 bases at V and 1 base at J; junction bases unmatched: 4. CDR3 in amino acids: CASSFGTGWSGANVLTF. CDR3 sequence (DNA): TGTGCCAGCAGCTTCGGGACAGGGTGGTCTGGGGCCAACGTCCTGACTTTC.

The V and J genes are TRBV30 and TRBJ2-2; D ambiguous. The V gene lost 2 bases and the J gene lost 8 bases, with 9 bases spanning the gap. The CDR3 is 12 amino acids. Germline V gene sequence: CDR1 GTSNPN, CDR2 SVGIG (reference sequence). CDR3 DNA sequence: TGTGCCTGGAGTCAACTACGGGGGGAGCTGTTTTTT. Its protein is CAWSQLRGELFF.

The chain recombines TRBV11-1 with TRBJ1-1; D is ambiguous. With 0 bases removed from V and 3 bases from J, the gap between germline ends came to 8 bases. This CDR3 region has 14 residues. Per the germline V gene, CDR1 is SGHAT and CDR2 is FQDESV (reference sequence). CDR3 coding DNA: TGTGCCAGCAGCTTAGCGCGGGGTTACACTGAAGCTTTCTTT. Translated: CASSLARGYTEAFF.

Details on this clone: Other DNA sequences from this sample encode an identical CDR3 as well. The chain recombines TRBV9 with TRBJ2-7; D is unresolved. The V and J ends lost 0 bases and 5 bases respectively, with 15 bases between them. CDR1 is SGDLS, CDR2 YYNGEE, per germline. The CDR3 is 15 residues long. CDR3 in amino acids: CASSVGGLGSHEQYF. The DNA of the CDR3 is TGTGCCAGCAGCGTAGGAGGTTTGGGGTCCCACGAGCAGTACTTC.

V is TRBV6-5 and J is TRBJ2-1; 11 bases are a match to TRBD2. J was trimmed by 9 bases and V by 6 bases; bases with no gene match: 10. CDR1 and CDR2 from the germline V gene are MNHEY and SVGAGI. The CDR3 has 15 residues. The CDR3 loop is CASRPGLAGSGEQFF. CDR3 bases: TGTGCCAGCAGGCCCGGACTAGCGGGTAGCGGTGAGCAGTTCTTC.

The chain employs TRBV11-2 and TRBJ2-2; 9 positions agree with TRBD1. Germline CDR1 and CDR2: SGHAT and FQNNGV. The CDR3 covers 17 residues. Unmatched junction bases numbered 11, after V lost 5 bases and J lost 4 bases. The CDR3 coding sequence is TGTGCCAGCAGCCCTAGTCTCGGGACAGGGCCCACCGGGGAGCTGTTTTTT. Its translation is CASSPSLGTGPTGELFF.

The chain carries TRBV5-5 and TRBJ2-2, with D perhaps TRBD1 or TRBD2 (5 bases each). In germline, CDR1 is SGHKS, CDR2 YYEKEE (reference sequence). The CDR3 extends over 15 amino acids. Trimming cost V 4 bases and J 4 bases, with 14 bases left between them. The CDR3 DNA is TGTGCCAGCAGCCCGGTGGGGGTTGGCACCGGGGAGCTGTTTTTT. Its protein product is CASSPVGVGTGELFF.